These 22 T cell receptor beta chains came from one sample sequenced in a study of patients and donors after allogeneic stem cell transplantation. TCRdb re-analysed the RT-PCR reads in MiXCR, keeping a single row per CDR3 protein. The sample holds a few hundred thousand distinct CDR3 sequences, 35% to 45% seen once. The sample was blood, either unsorted or a sorted T cell fraction (not recorded which). The receptors were gathered from a human donor who was either an allogeneic HSCT recipient or a stem cell or donor lymphocyte infusion donor (not recorded which). It is not recorded whose cells these are; they may come from a transplant donor.

The rearrangement joins TRBV7-6 to TRBJ1-2; no clear D gene. CDR3 length: 13 residues. Trimming cost V 6 bases and J 1 base, with 9 bases left between them. Germline values: CDR1 SGHVS, CDR2 FNYEAQ. CDR3 amino acids: CASSQEGNYGYTF. The CDR3 region has the DNA TGTGCCAGCAGTCAGGAGGGTAACTATGGCTACACCTTC.

The chain recombines TRBV12-3 or TRBV12-4 with TRBJ1-6, with a tentative D call TRBD1 (6 bases). The CDR3 length is 15 residues. The ends were cut back, 5 bases at V and 8 bases at J, with 16 bases in the middle. CDR3 DNA: TGTGCCAGCAGTGGATACAGGGTGGAAGATTCACCCCTCCACTTT. Its protein is CASSGYRVEDSPLHF.

V and J are TRBV6-2 or TRBV6-3 and TRBJ1-1, with TRBD1 identical over 8 bases. Trimming took 7 bases from V and 4 from J; bases not matched to a gene: 5. This CDR3 has 13 residues. Germline assignment: CDR1 MNHEY and CDR2 SVGEGT. For the CDR3, the DNA is TGTGCCAGCACCCTGGGACAGGCCACTGAAGCTTTCTTT. Protein product: CASTLGQATEAFF.

The V call is TRBV9, the J call TRBJ2-1; D gene ambiguous. Trimming stripped 0 bases from V and 4 bases from J, with 8 bases between. Germline assignment: CDR1 SGDLS and CDR2 YYNGEE. The CDR3 contains 14 residues. The CDR3: CASSVGAAYNEQFF. CDR3 sequence (DNA): TGTGCCAGCAGCGTAGGGGCCGCTTACAATGAGCAGTTCTTC.

The chain recombines TRBV5-1 with TRBJ2-1; 7 bases match TRBD2. The V gene's germline CDR1 is SGHRS and CDR2 YFSETQ. This CDR3 has 14 residues. The V gene end was trimmed by 9 bases and the J gene end by 2 bases; junction bases not matched to a gene: 8. In nucleotides, the CDR3 is TGCGCCACCTCGTGGGGGGGGGCCTACAATGAGCAGTTCTTC. It is translated as CATSWGGAYNEQFF.

This chain uses TRBV6-5 with TRBJ1-4, with 7 positions matching TRBD1. Trimming removed 6 bases from V and 6 bases from J; junction bases left unmatched: 10. This CDR3 spans 15 amino acids. From germline, CDR1 is MNHEY and CDR2 SVGAGI. The chain's CDR3 is CASRPEGAVDEKLFF. In nucleotides, the CDR3 is TGTGCCAGCAGACCAGAGGGGGCGGTTGATGAAAAACTGTTTTTT.

This clonotype was picked up many times. The V and J genes are TRBV5-1 and TRBJ1-1; tentative D call: TRBD1 (6 bases). V lost 4 bases and J lost 4, with 11 bases in between. CDR1 is SGHRS and CDR2 is YFSETQ in the germline V gene. The CDR3 has 13 amino acids. DNA for the CDR3: TGCGCCAGCAGCCCCGGACAGACCACTGAAGCTTTCTTT. It is translated as CASSPGQTTEAFF.

The rearrangement joins TRBV2 to TRBJ2-2, with D possibly being TRBD1 (6 bases). V was trimmed by 6 bases and J by 0 bases, leaving 11 bases between them. The germline V gene has CDR1 SNHLY and CDR2 FYNNEI. The CDR3 has 15 residues. The CDR3 region is CASRTGDSNTGELFF. Written as DNA, the CDR3 is TGTGCCAGCAGGACAGGAGACTCGAACACCGGGGAGCTGTTTTTT.

This clonotype was recorded a few times. The V call is TRBV5-1, the J call TRBJ2-1; 7 bases are shared with TRBD2. V lost 6 bases to trimming and J lost 3 bases; unmatched junction nucleotides: 6. Germline CDR1 reads SGHRS; CDR2 reads YFSETQ. The CDR3 contains 14 residues. CDR3 DNA: TGCGCCAGCACTAATAGCGGGCGCTACAATGAGCAGTTCTTC. Protein sequence: CASTNSGRYNEQFF.

This clonotype was seen only a few times. The chain joins TRBV28 to TRBJ1-2; 8 bases fit TRBD1. The CDR3 is 15 residues long. V was pared by 4 bases and J by 1 base, with 5 bases of the junction left unmatched. Germline assignment: CDR1 MDHEN and CDR2 SYDVKM. The CDR3: CASSSPGQVNYGYTF. Written as DNA, the CDR3 is TGTGCCAGCAGTTCTCCGGGACAGGTTAACTATGGCTACACCTTC.

The rearrangement joins TRBV19 to TRBJ1-6; 7 bases are shared with TRBD1. This CDR3 spans 15 amino acids. Unmatched junction bases numbered 10, after V lost 10 bases and J lost 4 bases. CDR1 and CDR2 from the germline V gene are LNHDA and SQIVND (reference sequence). In DNA, the CDR3 is TGTGCCACCGCGACAGGGAGCATGTATAATTCACCCCTCCACTTT. Protein product: CATATGSMYNSPLHF.

The chain uses TRBV6-2 or TRBV6-3 and TRBJ1-2; D possibly corresponds to TRBD1 (5 bases). The CDR3 is made up of 12 amino acids. The germline V gene encodes CDR1 MNHEY and CDR2 SVGEGT. The V gene lost 5 bases and the J gene lost 7 bases, with 11 bases spanning the gap. The CDR3 here is CASSRRGGGYTF. For the CDR3, the DNA is TGTGCCAGCAGTCGCCGTGGGGGTGGCTACACCTTC.

This clonotype was counted a few times. The gene calls are TRBV20-1 and TRBJ1-2; D is unclear. The V end was cut by 3 bases, the J end by 2 bases, with 13 bases between. CDR3 length: 14 amino acids. CDR1 is DFQATT and CDR2 is SNEGSKA in the germline V gene (reference sequence). The CDR3 DNA is TGCAGTGCTAGTTCGAGGGAGGCCAACTATGGCTACACCTTC. Amino acid sequence: CSASSREANYGYTF.

The table lists this clonotype with a few counts. J is TRBJ1-2 and V is TRBV20-1, with D possibly matching TRBD1 (5 bases). The CDR3 runs to 14 residues. Trimming removed 6 bases from V and 3 bases from J, with 17 bases in between. Germline V gene sequence: CDR1 DFQATT, CDR2 SNEGSKA (reference sequence). CDR3 nucleotide sequence: TGCAGTGCCGGTGCCGGGACTGTGGACTATGGCTACACCTTC. Protein product: CSAGAGTVDYGYTF.

The V and J genes are TRBV12-3 or TRBV12-4 and TRBJ2-1; 10 positions match TRBD2. The CDR3 sequence is 16 residues long. Unmatched junction bases numbered 12, after V lost 5 bases and J lost 8 bases. CDR3 bases: TGTGCCAGCAGTCAGCCCAGCGGGGGGGCCAAGGATGAGCAGTTCTTC. Amino acids: CASSQPSGGAKDEQFF.

Only one count was recorded for this clonotype. The chain links TRBV20-1 to TRBJ2-7; no definite D call. CDR1 and CDR2 from the germline V gene are DFQATT and SNEGSKA (reference sequence). Deletions cut 1 base from V and 0 bases from J, with 7 bases between. CDR3 length: 13 residues. The CDR3 DNA reads TGCAGTGCTAGAGTAGCTCCCTCCTACGAGCAGTACTTC. Its translation: CSARVAPSYEQYF.

The chain links TRBV2 to TRBJ1-5; D gene ambiguous. The V end lost 5 bases, the J end lost 9 bases, and 11 bases lay between the germline ends. This CDR3 comprises 12 residues. The V gene's germline CDR1 is SNHLY and CDR2 FYNNEI. The CDR3 region has the DNA TGTGCCAGCAGTCCCGGCGCAGGGCCCCAGCATTTT. It codes for CASSPGAGPQHF. Full variable domain (missing parts from reference TRBV2 and TRBJ1-5): EPEVTQTPSHQVTQMGQEVILRCVPISNHLYFYWYRQILGQKVEFLVSFYNNEISEKSEIFDDQFSVERPDGSNFTLKIRSTKLEDSAMYFCASSPGAGPQHFGDGTRLSIL.

The V call is TRBV30, the J call TRBJ1-3; TRBD1 might be the D (5 bases). The CDR3 spans 15 residues. Trimming took off 3 bases at V and 1 base at J, with 13 bases between the two ends. In germline, CDR1 is GTSNPN, CDR2 SVGIG (reference sequence). This CDR3 is CAWSPGGSSGNTIYF. The CDR3 DNA is TGTGCCTGGAGCCCCGGGGGTTCTTCTGGAAACACCATATATTTT.

This sequence joins TRBV4-2 and TRBJ2-2; 8 positions match TRBD1. This CDR3 is 14 amino acids long. J was trimmed by 6 bases and V by 0 bases; bases with no gene match: 0. Looked up from germline, CDR1 is LGHNA and CDR2 is YNFKEQ. CDR3 in amino acids: CASSQDRGPGELFF. CDR3 DNA sequence: TGTGCCAGCAGCCAAGACAGGGGGCCCGGGGAGCTGTTTTTT.

The chain employs TRBV20-1 and TRBJ1-5; 7 nucleotides match TRBD1. The CDR3 totals 14 residues. V trimming: 1 base; J trimming: 2 bases; junction bases outside the gene matches: 2. In germline, CDR1 is DFQATT, CDR2 SNEGSKA (reference sequence). CDR3 nucleotide sequence: TGCAGTGCTAGAGCCGGGACAGGCAATCAGCCCCAGCATTTT. It encodes CSARAGTGNQPQHF.

The DNA of the CDR3 is TGTGCTAGTGGTTTCTCCCTCGTAGGGACCCACGGGGCGAATCAGCCCCAGCATTTT. This encodes CASGFSLVGTHGANQPQHF. The rearrangement uses TRBV12-5 and TRBJ1-5, with D possibly being TRBD1 (5 bases). Germline values: CDR1 LGHNT, CDR2 FRNRAP. Trimming took off 3 bases at V and 4 bases at J, with 25 bases between the two ends. The CDR3 has 19 amino acids.

The rearrangement links TRBV12-3 or TRBV12-4 to TRBJ2-1; the D is unclear. The V and J ends lost 3 bases and 6 bases respectively, with 18 bases between them. The CDR3 is made up of 16 amino acids. CDR3 amino acids: CASSFSIDTGSNEQFF. The CDR3 bases are TGTGCCAGCAGTTTTTCCATCGACACCGGCAGCAATGAGCAGTTCTTC.